This T cell receptor (beta chain) was profiled in a study of blood T cell repertoires in COVID-19. Sequenced by immunoSEQ multiplex PCR; TCRdb stores in-frame clones only, minus some. Of approximately 170,000 clones in the sample, around four fifths were seen once. The sequenced sample was peripheral blood. This clonotype was sampled from a woman in her sixties or seventies who had recovered from COVID-19.

For the CDR3, the DNA is TGCGCCAGCAGCTTGGGTTGGGACAGCGCTAACACCTTC. Protein sequence: CASSLGWDSANTF. This chain links TRBV5-1 with TRBJ1-2; 7 nucleotides align to TRBD1. This CDR3 contains 13 residues. Germline V gene lookup returns CDR1 SGHRS and CDR2 YFSETQ. The ends lost 0 bases at V and 12 bases at J; junction bases unmatched: 8.